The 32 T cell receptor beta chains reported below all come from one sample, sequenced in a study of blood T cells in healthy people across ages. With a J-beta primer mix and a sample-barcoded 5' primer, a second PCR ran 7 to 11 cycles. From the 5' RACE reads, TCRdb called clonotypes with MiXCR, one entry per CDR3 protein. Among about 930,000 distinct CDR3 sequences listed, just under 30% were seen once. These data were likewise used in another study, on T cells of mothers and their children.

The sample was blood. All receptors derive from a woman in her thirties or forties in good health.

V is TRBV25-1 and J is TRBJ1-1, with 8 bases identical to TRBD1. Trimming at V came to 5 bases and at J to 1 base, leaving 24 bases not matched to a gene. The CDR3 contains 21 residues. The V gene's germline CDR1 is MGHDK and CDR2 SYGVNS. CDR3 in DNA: TGTGCCAGCAGTAGCGACGTCAGAGTCTCGCACAGGGGGGCCGAGAACACTGAAGCTTTCTTT. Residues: CASSSDVRVSHRGAENTEAFF.

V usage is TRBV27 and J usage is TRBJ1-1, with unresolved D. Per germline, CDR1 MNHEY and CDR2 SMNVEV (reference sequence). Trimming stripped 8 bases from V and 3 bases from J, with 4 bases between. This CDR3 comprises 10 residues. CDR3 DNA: TGTGCCAGCGGAGACACTGAAGCTTTCTTT. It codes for CASGDTEAFF.

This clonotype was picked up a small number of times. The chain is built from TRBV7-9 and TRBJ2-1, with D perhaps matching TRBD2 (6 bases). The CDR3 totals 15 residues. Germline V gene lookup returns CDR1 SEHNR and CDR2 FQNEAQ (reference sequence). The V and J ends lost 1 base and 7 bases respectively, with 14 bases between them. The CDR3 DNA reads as TGTGCCAGCAGCTTAGAACTAGGGACTGGGAATGAGCAGTTCTTC. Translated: CASSLELGTGNEQFF. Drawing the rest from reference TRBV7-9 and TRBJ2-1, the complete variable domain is DTGVSQNPRHKITKRGQNVTFRCDPISEHNRLYWYRQTLGQGPEFLTYFQNEAQLEKSRLLSDRFSAERPKGSFSTLEIQRTEQGDSAMYLCASSLELGTGNEQFFGPGTRLTVL.

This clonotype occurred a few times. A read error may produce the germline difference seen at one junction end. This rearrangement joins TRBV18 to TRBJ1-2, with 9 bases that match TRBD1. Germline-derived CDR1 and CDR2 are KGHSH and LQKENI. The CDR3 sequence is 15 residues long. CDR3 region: CASAPPGQGFYGYTF. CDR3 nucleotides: TGTGCCAGCGCACCACCGGGACAGGGTTTTTATGGCTACACCTTC.

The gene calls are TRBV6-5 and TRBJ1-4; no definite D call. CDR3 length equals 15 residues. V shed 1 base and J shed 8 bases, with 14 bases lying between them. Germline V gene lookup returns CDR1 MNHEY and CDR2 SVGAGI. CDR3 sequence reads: CASSYFREPPEKLFF. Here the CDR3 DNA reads TGTGCCAGCAGTTACTTTCGGGAGCCCCCCGAAAAACTGTTTTTT.

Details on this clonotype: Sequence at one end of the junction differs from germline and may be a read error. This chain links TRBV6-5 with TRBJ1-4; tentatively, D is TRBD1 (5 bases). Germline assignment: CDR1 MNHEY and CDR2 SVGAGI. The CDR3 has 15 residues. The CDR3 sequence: CASSRQHSTNEKPFF. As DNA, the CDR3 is TGTGCCAGCAGCAGACAGCACTCAACTAATGAAAAACCGTTTTTT.

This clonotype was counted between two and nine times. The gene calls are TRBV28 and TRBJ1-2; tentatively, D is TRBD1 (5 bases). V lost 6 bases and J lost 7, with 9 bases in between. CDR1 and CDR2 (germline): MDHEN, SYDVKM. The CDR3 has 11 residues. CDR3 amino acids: CASRRGSGYTF. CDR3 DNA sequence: TGTGCCAGCAGAAGGGGTTCTGGCTACACCTTC.

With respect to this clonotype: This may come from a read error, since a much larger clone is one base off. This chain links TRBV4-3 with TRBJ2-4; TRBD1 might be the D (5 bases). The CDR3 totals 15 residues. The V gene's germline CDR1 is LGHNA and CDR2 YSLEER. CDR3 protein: CAGSQVFHRQNIQYF. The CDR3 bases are TGCGCCGGCAGCCAAGTGTTTCACAGGCAAAACATTCAGTACTTC.

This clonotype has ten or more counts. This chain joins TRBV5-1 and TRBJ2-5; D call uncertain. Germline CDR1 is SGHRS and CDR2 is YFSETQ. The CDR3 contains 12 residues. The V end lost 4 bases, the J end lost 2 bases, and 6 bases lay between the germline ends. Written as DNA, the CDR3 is TGCGCCAGCAGCGTCAGTCAAGAGACCCAGTACTTC. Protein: CASSVSQETQYF.

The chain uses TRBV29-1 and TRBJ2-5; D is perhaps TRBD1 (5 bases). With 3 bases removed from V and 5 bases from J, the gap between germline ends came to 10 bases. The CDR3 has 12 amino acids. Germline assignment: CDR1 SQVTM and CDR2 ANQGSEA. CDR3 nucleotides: TGCAGCGTTGACGCCGCAGGGGAGACCCAGTACTTC. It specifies CSVDAAGETQYF. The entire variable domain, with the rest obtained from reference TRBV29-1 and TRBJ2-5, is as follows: SAVISQKPSRDICQRGTSLTIQCQVDSQVTMMFWYRQQPGQSLTLIATANQGSEATYESGFVIDKFPISRPNLTFSTLTVSNMSPEDSSIYLCSVDAAGETQYFGPGTRLLVL.

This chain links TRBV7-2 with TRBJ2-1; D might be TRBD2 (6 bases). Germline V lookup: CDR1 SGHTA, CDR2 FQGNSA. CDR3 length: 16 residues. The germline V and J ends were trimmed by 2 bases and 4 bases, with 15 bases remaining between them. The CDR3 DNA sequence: TGTGCCAGCAGCTTATTTGGACTACTTGGGTACAATGAGCAGTTCTTC. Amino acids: CASSLFGLLGYNEQFF.

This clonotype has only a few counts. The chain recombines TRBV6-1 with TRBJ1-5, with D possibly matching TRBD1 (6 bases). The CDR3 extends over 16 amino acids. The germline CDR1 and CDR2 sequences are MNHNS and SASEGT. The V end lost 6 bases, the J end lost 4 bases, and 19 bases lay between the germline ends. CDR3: CASSRPPGVGNQPQHF. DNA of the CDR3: TGTGCCAGCAGCCGACCCCCAGGGGTAGGTAATCAGCCCCAGCATTTT.

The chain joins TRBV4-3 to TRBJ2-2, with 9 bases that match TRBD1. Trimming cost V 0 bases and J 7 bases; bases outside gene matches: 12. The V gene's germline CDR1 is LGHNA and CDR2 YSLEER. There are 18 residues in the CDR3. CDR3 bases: TGCGCCAGCAGCCAAGAAAGGACGGGGACAGGGTTTGGCGGGGAGCTGTTTTTT. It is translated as CASSQERTGTGFGGELFF.

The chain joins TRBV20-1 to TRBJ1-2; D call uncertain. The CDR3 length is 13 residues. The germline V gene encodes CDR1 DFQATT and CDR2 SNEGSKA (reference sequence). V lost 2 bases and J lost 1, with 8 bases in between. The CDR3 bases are TGCAGTGCTAGATGGCATGTTAACTATGGCTACACCTTC. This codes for CSARWHVNYGYTF.

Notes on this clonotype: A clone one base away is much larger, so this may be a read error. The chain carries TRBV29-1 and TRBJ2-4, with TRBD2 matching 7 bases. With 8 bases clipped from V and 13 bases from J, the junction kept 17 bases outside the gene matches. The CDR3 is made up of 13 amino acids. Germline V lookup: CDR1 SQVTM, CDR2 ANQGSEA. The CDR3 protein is CSTEGTMSNEQYF. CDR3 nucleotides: TGCAGCACAGAAGGGACTATGAGCAATGAGCAGTACTTC.

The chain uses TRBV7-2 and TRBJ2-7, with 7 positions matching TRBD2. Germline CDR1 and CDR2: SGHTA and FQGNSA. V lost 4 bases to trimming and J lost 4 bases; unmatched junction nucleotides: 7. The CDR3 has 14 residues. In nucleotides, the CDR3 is TGTGCCAGCAGCTGGGACGGGGGGTTTTACGAGCAGTACTTC. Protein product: CASSWDGGFYEQYF.

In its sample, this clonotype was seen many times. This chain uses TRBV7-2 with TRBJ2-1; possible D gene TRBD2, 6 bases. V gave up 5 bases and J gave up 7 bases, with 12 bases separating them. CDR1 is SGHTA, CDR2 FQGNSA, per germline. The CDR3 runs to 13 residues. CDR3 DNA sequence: TGTGCCAGCAGCCGACTAGTTCCGAATGAGCAGTTCTTC. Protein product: CASSRLVPNEQFF. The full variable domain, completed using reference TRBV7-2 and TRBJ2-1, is GAGVSQSPSNKVTEKGKDVELRCDPISGHTALYWYRQSLGQGLEFLIYFQGNSAPDKSGLPSDRFSAERTGGSVSTLTIQRTQQEDSAVYLCASSRLVPNEQFFGPGTRLTVL.

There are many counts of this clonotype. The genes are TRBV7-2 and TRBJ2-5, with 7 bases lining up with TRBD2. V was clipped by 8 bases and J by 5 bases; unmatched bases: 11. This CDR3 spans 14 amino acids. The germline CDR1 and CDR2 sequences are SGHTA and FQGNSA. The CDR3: CASVLQPGGETQYF. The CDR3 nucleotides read TGTGCCAGCGTCCTGCAACCCGGGGGGGAGACCCAGTACTTC. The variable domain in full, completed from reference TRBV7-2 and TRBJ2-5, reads GAGVSQSPSNKVTEKGKDVELRCDPISGHTALYWYRQSLGQGLEFLIYFQGNSAPDKSGLPSDRFSAERTGGSVSTLTIQRTQQEDSAVYLCASVLQPGGETQYFGPGTRLLVL.

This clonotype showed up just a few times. The CDR3 reads CASSLQGGPSYEQYF. As DNA, the CDR3 is TGTGCCAGCAGTTTACAGGGTGGACCCTCCTACGAGCAGTACTTC. This chain links TRBV28 with TRBJ2-7; D is perhaps TRBD1 (5 bases). Germline V gives CDR1 MDHEN, CDR2 SYDVKM. V lost 2 bases and J lost 0, with 11 bases in between. This CDR3 has 15 amino acids.

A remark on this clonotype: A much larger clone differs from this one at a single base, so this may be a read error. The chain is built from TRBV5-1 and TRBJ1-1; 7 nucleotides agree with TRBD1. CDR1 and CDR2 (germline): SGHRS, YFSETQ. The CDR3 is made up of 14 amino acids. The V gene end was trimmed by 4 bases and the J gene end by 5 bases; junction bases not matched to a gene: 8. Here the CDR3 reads CASSASTGQTEAFF. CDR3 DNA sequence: TGCGCCAGCAGCGCGAGCACGGGACAGACTGAAGCTTTCTTT.

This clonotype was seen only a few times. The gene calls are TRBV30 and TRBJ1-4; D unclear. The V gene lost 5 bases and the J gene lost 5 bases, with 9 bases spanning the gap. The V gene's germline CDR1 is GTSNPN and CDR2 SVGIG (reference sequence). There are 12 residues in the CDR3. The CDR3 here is CAWSRSNEKLFF. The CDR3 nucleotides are TGTGCCTGGTCAAGATCCAATGAAAAACTGTTTTTT.

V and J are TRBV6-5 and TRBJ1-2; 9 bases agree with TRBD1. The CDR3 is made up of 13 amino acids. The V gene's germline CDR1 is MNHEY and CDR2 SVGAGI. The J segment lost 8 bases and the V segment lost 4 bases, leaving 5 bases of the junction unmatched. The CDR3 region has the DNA TGTGCCAGCAGTTTCCGACAGGGGGGAGGCTACACCTTC. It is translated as CASSFRQGGGYTF.

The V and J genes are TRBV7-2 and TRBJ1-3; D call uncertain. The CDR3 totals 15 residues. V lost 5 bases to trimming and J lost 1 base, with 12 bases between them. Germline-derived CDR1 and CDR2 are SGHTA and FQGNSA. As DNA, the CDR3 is TGTGCCAGCAGCCCCGAGGTGGGGTCTGGAAACACCATATATTTT. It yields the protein CASSPEVGSGNTIYF.

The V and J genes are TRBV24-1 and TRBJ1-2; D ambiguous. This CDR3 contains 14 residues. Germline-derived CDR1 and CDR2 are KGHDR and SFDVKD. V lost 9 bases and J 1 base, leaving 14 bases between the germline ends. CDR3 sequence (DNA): TGTGCCACCGGCCCCCTGAACATTAACTATGGCTACACCTTC. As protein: CATGPLNINYGYTF.

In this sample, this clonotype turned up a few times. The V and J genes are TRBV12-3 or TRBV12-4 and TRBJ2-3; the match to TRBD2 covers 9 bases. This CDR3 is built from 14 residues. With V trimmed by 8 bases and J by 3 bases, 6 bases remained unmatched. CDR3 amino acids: CASHGGGATDTQYF. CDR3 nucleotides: TGTGCCAGCCATGGCGGGGGGGCAACAGATACGCAGTATTTT.

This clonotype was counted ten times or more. In DNA, the CDR3 is TGCAGTGCTAGAATCGGTGGATCTGGGGCCAACGTCCTGACTTTC. Residues: CSARIGGSGANVLTF. The chain uses TRBV20-1 and TRBJ2-6, with D unclear. Trimming pared 2 bases from V and 1 base from J, leaving 9 bases between. Germline loops: CDR1 DFQATT, CDR2 SNEGSKA (reference sequence). This CDR3 has 15 amino acids.

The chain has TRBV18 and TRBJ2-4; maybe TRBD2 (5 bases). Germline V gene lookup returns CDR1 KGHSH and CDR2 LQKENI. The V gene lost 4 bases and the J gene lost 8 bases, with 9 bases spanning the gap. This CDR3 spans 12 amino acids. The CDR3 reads CASSLERDIQYF. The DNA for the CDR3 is TGTGCCAGCTCACTGGAGAGGGACATTCAGTACTTC.

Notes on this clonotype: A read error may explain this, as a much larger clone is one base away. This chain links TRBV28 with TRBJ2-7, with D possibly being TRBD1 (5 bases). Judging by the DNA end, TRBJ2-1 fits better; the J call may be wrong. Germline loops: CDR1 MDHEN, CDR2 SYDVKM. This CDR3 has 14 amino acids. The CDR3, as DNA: TGTGCCAGCAGTTTACCGGCAGGGATTTACGAGCAGTTCTTC. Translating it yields CASSLPAGIYEQFF.

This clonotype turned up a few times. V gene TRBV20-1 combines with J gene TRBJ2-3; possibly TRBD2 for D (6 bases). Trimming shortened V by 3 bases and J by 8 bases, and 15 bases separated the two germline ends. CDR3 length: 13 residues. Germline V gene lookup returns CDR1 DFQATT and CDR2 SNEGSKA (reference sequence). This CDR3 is CSARRGSRATQYF. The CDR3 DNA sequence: TGCAGTGCTAGGCGGGGTAGTAGAGCTACGCAGTATTTT.

In nucleotides, the CDR3 is TGTGCCAGCAGATCGTCAACCGCGGGGGAGATCGGCTATGGCTACACCTTC. Translated, it gives CASRSSTAGEIGYGYTF. The gene calls are TRBV28 and TRBJ1-2; maybe TRBD1 (5 bases). With 6 bases removed from V and 4 bases from J, the gap between germline ends came to 24 bases. The length of the CDR3 is 17 residues. The germline gives CDR1 MDHEN, CDR2 SYDVKM.

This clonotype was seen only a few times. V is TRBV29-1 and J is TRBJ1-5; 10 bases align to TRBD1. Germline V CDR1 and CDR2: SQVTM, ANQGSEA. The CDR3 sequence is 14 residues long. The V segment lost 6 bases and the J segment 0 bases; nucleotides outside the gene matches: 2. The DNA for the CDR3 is TGCAGCGTGCGACAGGGGGCTAGCAATCAGCCCCAGCATTTT. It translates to CSVRQGASNQPQHF.

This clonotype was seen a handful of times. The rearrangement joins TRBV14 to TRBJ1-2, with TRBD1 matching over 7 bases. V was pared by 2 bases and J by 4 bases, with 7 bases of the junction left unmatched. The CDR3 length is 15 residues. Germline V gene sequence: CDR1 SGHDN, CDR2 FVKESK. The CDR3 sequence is CASSQLPGQSYGYTF. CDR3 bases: TGTGCCAGCAGCCAACTCCCGGGACAGAGCTATGGCTACACCTTC.